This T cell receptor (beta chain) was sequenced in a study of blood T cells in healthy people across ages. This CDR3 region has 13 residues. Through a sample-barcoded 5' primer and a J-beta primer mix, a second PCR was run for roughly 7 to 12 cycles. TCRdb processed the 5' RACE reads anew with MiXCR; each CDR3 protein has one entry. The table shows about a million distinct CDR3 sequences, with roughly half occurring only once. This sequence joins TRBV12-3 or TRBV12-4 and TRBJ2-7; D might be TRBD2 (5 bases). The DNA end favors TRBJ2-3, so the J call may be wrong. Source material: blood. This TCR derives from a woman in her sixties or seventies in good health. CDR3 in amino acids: CASSTAGADTQYF. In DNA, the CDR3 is TGTGCCAGCAGTACGGCGGGCGCAGATACGCAGTATTTT.